This is a list of T cell receptor beta chains from one sample in a study of blood T cell repertoires in COVID-19. TCRdb's copy holds only in-frame clones and misses some; the assay was immunoSEQ multiplex PCR. Of some 94,000 clones listed, around nine tenths are singletons. Source material: peripheral blood. These receptors all come from a human donor in a cohort sampled during active COVID-19. The CDR3 runs from the conserved cysteine through the conserved F or W. The size of a clone is reported for some rows only, either as once, few or many, or as a class for expanded clones.

once,TRBJ1-1,TRBV30,CAWSVSVNTEAFF
-,TRBJ2-1,TRBV25-1,CASSGFGLAATNEQFF
-,TRBJ2-5,TRBV9,CASSVDSAGTQYF
few,TRBJ2-3,TRBV7-3,CASSSKGGTDTQYF
once,TRBJ2-5,TRBV18,CASSPPTGQGGDQETQYF
-,TRBJ1-1,TRBV21-1,CASKHPRDREGSEAFF
-,TRBJ2-1,TRBV24-1,CATSEGRASYNEQFF
-,TRBJ2-1,TRBV27,CASRRRENEQFF
few,TRBJ1-2,TRBV7-9,CASSLELNYGYTF
-,TRBJ1-1,TRBV6-2/TRBV6-3,CASSSDSEREEAFF
once,TRBJ1-2,TRBV10-3,CAIRGGDYGYTF
-,TRBJ1-3,TRBV5-1,CASSPFGGQGAGNTIYF
-,TRBJ2-2,TRBV28,CASSYRGKGAGELFF
-,TRBJ1-1,TRBV3-1/TRBV3-2,CASSQTGHSNTEAFF
once,TRBJ2-3,TRBV19,CASNPRLAGTDTQYF
-,TRBJ2-7,TRBV5-4,CASSLEASGPYEQYF
-,TRBJ2-4,TRBV6-2/TRBV6-3,CASSSAGGQKNIQYF